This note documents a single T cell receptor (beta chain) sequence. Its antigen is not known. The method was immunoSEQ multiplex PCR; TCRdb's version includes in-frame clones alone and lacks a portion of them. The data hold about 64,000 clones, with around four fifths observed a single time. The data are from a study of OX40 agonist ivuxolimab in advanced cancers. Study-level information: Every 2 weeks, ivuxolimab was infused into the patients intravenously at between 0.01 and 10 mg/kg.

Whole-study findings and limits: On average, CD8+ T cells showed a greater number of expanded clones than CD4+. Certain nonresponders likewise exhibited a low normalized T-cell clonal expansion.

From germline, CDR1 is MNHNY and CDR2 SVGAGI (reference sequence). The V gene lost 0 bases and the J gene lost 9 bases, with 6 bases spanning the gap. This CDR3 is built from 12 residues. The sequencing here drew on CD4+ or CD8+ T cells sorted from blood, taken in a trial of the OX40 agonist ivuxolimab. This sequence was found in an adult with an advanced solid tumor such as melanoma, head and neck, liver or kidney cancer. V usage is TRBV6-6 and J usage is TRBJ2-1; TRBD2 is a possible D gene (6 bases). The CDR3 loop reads CASSYSRGEQFF. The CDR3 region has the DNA TGTGCCAGCAGTTACTCGCGGGGTGAGCAGTTCTTC.